The 26 T cell receptor beta chains reported below all come from one sample, sequenced in a study of blood T cell repertoires in COVID-19. Measured with immunoSEQ multiplex PCR; TCRdb has only the in-frame clones, and not every one. The table has some 240,000 clones, over 80% seen once; the top ten hold 1.5%. The specimen sequenced was peripheral blood. The source of these receptors is a woman in her forties who had recovered from COVID-19.

V gene TRBV28 combines with J gene TRBJ2-7; TRBD2 agrees at 10 bases. The junction had 8 bases not matched to a gene; V was cut back by 1 base and J by 2 bases. The CDR3 totals 17 residues. The germline V gene has CDR1 MDHEN and CDR2 SYDVKM. This chain's CDR3 is CASSLLYVAGGAYEQYF. CDR3 DNA: TGTGCCAGCAGTTTATTATACGTAGCGGGGGGTGCCTACGAGCAGTACTTC.

This chain links TRBV2 with TRBJ2-5, with TRBD2 matching over 7 bases. The CDR3 extends over 12 amino acids. V lost 4 bases to trimming and J lost 9 bases; unmatched junction nucleotides: 5. CDR1 SNHLY and CDR2 FYNNEI come from the germline V gene. CDR3 DNA: TGTGCCAGCAGTGTTGGTAGCGGGCCCCAGTACTTC. Translation: CASSVGSGPQYF.

The chain couples TRBV4-2 to TRBJ2-5; D possibly corresponds to TRBD1 (6 bases). This CDR3 comprises 15 residues. The germline gives CDR1 LGHNA, CDR2 YNFKEQ. Trimming took off 3 bases at V and 4 bases at J, with 15 bases between the two ends. CDR3 protein: CASSQGPGRGETQYF. For the CDR3, the DNA is TGTGCCAGCAGCCAGGGTCCAGGCAGGGGAGAGACCCAGTACTTC.

V and J are TRBV15 and TRBJ2-3, with 9 positions matching TRBD1. J gave up 2 bases and V 3 bases, and 3 bases lay outside the gene matches. Germline V gene data show CDR1 as LNHNV and CDR2 as YYDKDF (reference sequence). This CDR3 is 15 amino acids long. CDR3 loop: CATSRGQGPTDTQYF. The CDR3 region has the DNA TGTGCCACCAGCAGGGGACAGGGCCCCACAGATACGCAGTATTTT.

CDR3 loop: CATSDAGQGAWELFF. CDR3 DNA: TGTGCCACCAGTGATGCAGGACAGGGGGCCTGGGAGCTGTTTTTT. The chain combines TRBV24-1 with TRBJ2-2, with 11 bases fitting TRBD1. The trim removed 3 bases at V and 9 bases at J, leaving 5 bases unmatched. Germline V gives CDR1 KGHDR, CDR2 SFDVKD. This CDR3 spans 15 amino acids.

The J gene is TRBJ1-6, the V gene TRBV11-3; maybe TRBD1 (5 bases). The CDR3 totals 15 residues. The V end lost 6 bases, the J end lost 6 bases, and 15 bases lay between the germline ends. Germline V gene data show CDR1 as SGHNT and CDR2 as YENEEA. The CDR3 protein is CASRPGGGGNSPLHF. The CDR3 DNA follows: TGTGCCAGCAGACCCGGGGGAGGTGGTAATTCACCCCTCCACTTT.

The V and J genes are TRBV6-5 and TRBJ2-3; 9 nucleotides align to TRBD2. Germline V gene sequence: CDR1 MNHEY, CDR2 SVGAGI. The CDR3 contains 14 residues. The V gene end was trimmed by 7 bases and the J gene end by 1 base; junction bases not matched to a gene: 3. This chain's CDR3 is CASKRGVGTDTQYF. The CDR3 bases are TGTGCCAGCAAGCGGGGGGTGGGCACAGATACGCAGTATTTT.

The chain employs TRBV5-1 and TRBJ2-1; 11 nucleotides agree with TRBD1. CDR1 SGHRS and CDR2 YFSETQ come from the germline V gene. The CDR3 sequence is 14 residues long. The junction had 7 bases not matched to a gene; V was cut back by 3 bases and J by 11 bases. The CDR3 DNA reads as TGCGCCAGCAGCTCGGGACAGGGGGGAAAGCAGCAGTTCTTC. Its translation is CASSSGQGGKQQFF.

This clone was seen just once. The CDR3: CASSPRLIEAFF. DNA for the CDR3: TGTGCCAGCAGCCCCCGACTGATTGAAGCTTTCTTT. The V and J genes are TRBV28 and TRBJ1-1, with D unresolved. The CDR3 has 12 amino acids. CDR1 and CDR2 from the germline V gene are MDHEN and SYDVKM. V gave up 6 bases and J gave up 7 bases, with 12 bases separating them.

This clone was picked up a small number of times. The rearrangement joins TRBV7-9 to TRBJ1-6; D is uncertain. The CDR3 has 15 amino acids. Trimming left V 3 bases short and J 8 bases short, with 14 bases between. Germline V gene lookup returns CDR1 SEHNR and CDR2 FQNEAQ (reference sequence). The CDR3 DNA follows: TGTGCCAGCAGCTTGGGAGGAGGGAACGATTCACCCCTCCACTTT. Translating it yields CASSLGGGNDSPLHF.

The gene calls are TRBV6-5 and TRBJ1-2; D perhaps matches TRBD1 (5 bases). CDR1 and CDR2 from the germline V gene are MNHEY and SVGAGI. The CDR3 loop spans 14 amino acids. Trimming cost V 0 bases and J 4 bases, with 9 bases left between them. CDR3 nucleotide sequence: TGTGCCAGCAGTTACTCACCGACAGCCTATGGCTACACCTTC. Translated, it gives CASSYSPTAYGYTF.

This chain uses TRBV15 with TRBJ2-7; D is undetermined. There are 14 residues in the CDR3. The germline CDR1 and CDR2 sequences are LNHNV and YYDKDF (reference sequence). The ends were cut back, 3 bases at V and 5 bases at J, with 14 bases in the middle. CDR3 region: CATSRFETENEQYF. In DNA, the CDR3 is TGTGCCACCAGCAGGTTTGAAACGGAGAACGAGCAGTACTTC.

The chain uses TRBV3-1 (or the pseudogene TRBV3-2) and TRBJ1-3, with D possibly TRBD1 on 5 matching bases. This CDR3 contains 15 residues. The V gene lost 0 bases and the J gene lost 0 bases, with 6 bases spanning the gap. The germline V gene has CDR1 LGHDT and CDR2 YNNKEL (reference sequence). The CDR3 DNA follows: TGTGCCAGCAGCCAAGACAGGGTCTCTGGAAACACCATATATTTT. Its protein is CASSQDRVSGNTIYF.

This chain joins TRBV18 and TRBJ1-1; D uncertain. The V end lost 1 base, the J end lost 5 bases, and 17 bases lay between the germline ends. CDR1 and CDR2 from the germline V gene are KGHSH and LQKENI. The CDR3 covers 16 residues. Here the CDR3 reads CASSPRVQPIGTEAFF. CDR3 nucleotide sequence: TGTGCCAGCTCACCACGTGTACAGCCGATTGGAACTGAAGCTTTCTTT.

This chain uses TRBV5-1 with TRBJ2-2; 11 bases line up with TRBD2. CDR1 and CDR2 from the germline V gene are SGHRS and YFSETQ. V was clipped by 6 bases and J by 8 bases; unmatched bases: 6. The CDR3 runs 14 residues. CDR3 sequence reads: CASKLAGDRGELFF. The CDR3 DNA sequence: TGCGCCAGCAAACTAGCGGGGGATAGAGGGGAGCTGTTTTTT.

The chain employs TRBV13 and TRBJ1-3; no firm D call. Trimming cost V 1 base and J 3 bases, with 10 bases left between them. Germline assignment: CDR1 PRHDT and CDR2 FYEKMQ (reference sequence). The CDR3 is made up of 15 amino acids. This CDR3 reads CASSLDSRSGNTIYF. Here the CDR3 DNA reads TGTGCCAGCAGCTTAGATTCACGTAGTGGAAACACCATATATTTT.

V is TRBV19 and J is TRBJ2-2; 9 bases are a match to TRBD1. The junction had 3 bases not matched to a gene; V was cut back by 3 bases and J by 4 bases. Germline V gene lookup returns CDR1 LNHDA and CDR2 SQIVND (reference sequence). CDR3 length equals 15 residues. CDR3 nucleotide sequence: TGTGCCAGTAGTATTTTGGACAGGGGCACCGGGGAGCTGTTTTTT. This gives the protein CASSILDRGTGELFF.

This rearrangement joins TRBV7-9 to TRBJ2-7; tentatively, D is TRBD1 (6 bases). CDR1 is SEHNR and CDR2 is FQNEAQ in the germline V gene (reference sequence). The CDR3 contains 14 residues. V dropped 5 bases and J dropped 7 bases, with 18 bases sitting between them. The CDR3 DNA is TGTGCCAGCAGCCTACGGACAGCTTCTTGGGAGCAGTACTTC. Translating it yields CASSLRTASWEQYF.

J is TRBJ1-5 and V is TRBV18; D remains unclear. V lost 3 bases and J lost 0, with 6 bases in between. CDR3 size: 14 residues. The germline V gene encodes CDR1 KGHSH and CDR2 LQKENI. CDR3 nucleotides: TGTGCCAGCTCACCCCGGGGTAGCAATCAGCCCCAGCATTTT. Its translation: CASSPRGSNQPQHF. The whole variable domain, remainder taken from reference TRBV18 and TRBJ1-5, is NAGVMQNPRHLVRRRGQEARLRCSPMKGHSHVYWYRQLPEEGLKFMVYLQKENIIDESGMPKERFSAEFPKEGPSILRIQQVVRGDSAAYFCASSPRGSNQPQHFGDGTRLSIL.

The chain links TRBV11-3 to TRBJ2-5, with 9 bases aligning to TRBD2. This CDR3 is 15 amino acids long. The J segment lost 7 bases and the V segment lost 5 bases, leaving 11 bases of the junction unmatched. The V gene's germline CDR1 is SGHNT and CDR2 YENEEA. CDR3 in amino acids: CASSAGLAWVGTQYF. For the CDR3, the DNA is TGTGCCAGCAGCGCCGGACTAGCGTGGGTAGGGACCCAGTACTTC.

This clone was seen once. This chain joins TRBV2 and TRBJ1-4; TRBD1 is a possible D gene (6 bases). Germline values: CDR1 SNHLY, CDR2 FYNNEI. The CDR3 covers 14 residues. Trimming took 10 bases from V and 0 from J, leaving 12 bases between them. CDR3 sequence: CATRQVTTNEKLFF. The CDR3 coding sequence is TGTGCCACTCGACAGGTTACAACTAATGAAAAACTGTTTTTT.

The table lists this clone with a few counts. The chain joins TRBV18 to TRBJ1-1, with TRBD1 as a possible D gene (5 bases). Per the germline V gene, CDR1 is KGHSH and CDR2 is LQKENI. The CDR3 is 16 amino acids. V gave up 1 base and J gave up 1 base, with 13 bases separating them. The CDR3 DNA reads as TGTGCCAGCTCACCACACCAGGGCGGATGGAACACTGAAGCTTTCTTT. The encoded protein is CASSPHQGGWNTEAFF.

At least ten counts were recorded for this clone. The rearrangement links TRBV5-6 to TRBJ2-7; 10 bases are a match to TRBD2. Per germline, CDR1 SGHDT and CDR2 YYEEEE. Trimming took 4 bases from V and 1 from J; bases not matched to a gene: 5. There are 15 residues in the CDR3. The chain's CDR3 is CASSPIAGGSYEQYF. DNA of the CDR3: TGTGCCAGCAGCCCCATAGCGGGGGGTTCCTACGAGCAGTACTTC.

The chain uses TRBV9 and TRBJ2-7; TRBD2 aligns across 11 bases. V shed 4 bases, J shed 2 bases, and the junction held 8 bases outside the gene matches. From germline, CDR1 is SGDLS and CDR2 YYNGEE. The CDR3 runs to 16 residues. The CDR3 DNA reads as TGTGCCAGCAGCCCACTCGGGACTAGCGGCGCCTACGAGCAGTACTTC. This codes for CASSPLGTSGAYEQYF.

This clone has a single count. V is TRBV3-1 (or the pseudogene TRBV3-2) and J is TRBJ2-7, with no clear D. The CDR3 is 16 amino acids. The V end was cut by 0 bases, the J end by 0 bases, with 12 bases between. The V gene's germline CDR1 is LGHDT and CDR2 YNNKEL (reference sequence). Written as DNA, the CDR3 is TGTGCCAGCAGCCAAGATAGGAACAGATACTCCTACGAGCAGTACTTC. Amino acid sequence: CASSQDRNRYSYEQYF.

The CDR3 region has the DNA TGTGCCAGCAGTTACTTGCACAGGGGAGCCAAAAACATTCAGTACTTC. It translates to CASSYLHRGAKNIQYF. The chain uses TRBV6-5 and TRBJ2-4, with TRBD1 matching over 7 bases. The length of the CDR3 is 16 residues. The J segment lost 0 bases and the V segment lost 1 base, leaving 3 bases of the junction unmatched. Looked up from germline, CDR1 is MNHEY and CDR2 is SVGAGI.